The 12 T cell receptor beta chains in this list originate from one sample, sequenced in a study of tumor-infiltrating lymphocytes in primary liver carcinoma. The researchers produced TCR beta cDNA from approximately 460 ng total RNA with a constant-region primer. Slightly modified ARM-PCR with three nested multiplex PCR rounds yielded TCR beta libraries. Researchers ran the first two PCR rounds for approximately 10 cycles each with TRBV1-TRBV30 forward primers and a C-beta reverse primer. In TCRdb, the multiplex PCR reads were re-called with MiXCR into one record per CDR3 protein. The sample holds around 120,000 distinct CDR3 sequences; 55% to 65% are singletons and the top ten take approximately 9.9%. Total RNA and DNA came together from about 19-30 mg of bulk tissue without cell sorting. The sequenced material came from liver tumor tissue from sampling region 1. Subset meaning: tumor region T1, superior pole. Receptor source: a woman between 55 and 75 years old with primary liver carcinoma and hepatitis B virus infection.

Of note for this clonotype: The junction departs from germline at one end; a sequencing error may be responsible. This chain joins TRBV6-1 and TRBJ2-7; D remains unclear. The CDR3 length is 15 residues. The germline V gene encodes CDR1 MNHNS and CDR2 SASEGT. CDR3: CASSEVGSSSYEHYF. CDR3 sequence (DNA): TGTGCCAGCAGTGAAGTTGGCAGCAGCTCCTACGAGCACTACTTC.

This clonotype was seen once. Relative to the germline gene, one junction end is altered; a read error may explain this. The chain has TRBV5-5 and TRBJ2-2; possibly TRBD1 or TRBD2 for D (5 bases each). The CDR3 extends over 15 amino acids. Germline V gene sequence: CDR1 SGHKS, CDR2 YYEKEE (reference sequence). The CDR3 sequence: CVSGLFVQGTGELFF. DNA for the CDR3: TGTGTCAGCGGCTTGTTTGTGCAGGGTACCGGGGAGCTGTTTTTT.

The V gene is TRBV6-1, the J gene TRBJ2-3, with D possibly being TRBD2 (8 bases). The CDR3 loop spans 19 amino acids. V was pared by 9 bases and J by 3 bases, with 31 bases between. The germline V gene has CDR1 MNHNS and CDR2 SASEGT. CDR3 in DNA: TGTGCCAGGAGGCCGAGGGGGCGGGAGGAAGGGATTGGGACAGATACGCAGTATTTT. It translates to CARRPRGREEGIGTDTQYF.

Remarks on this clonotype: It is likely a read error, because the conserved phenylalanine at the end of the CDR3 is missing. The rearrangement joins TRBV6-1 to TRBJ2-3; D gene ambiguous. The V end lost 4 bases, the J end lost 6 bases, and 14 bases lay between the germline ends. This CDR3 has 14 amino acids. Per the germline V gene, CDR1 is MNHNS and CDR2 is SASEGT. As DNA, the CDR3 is TGTGCCAGCAGTGGAAGTCGGCCCACGGATACGCAGTATCTT. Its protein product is CASSGSRPTDTQYL.

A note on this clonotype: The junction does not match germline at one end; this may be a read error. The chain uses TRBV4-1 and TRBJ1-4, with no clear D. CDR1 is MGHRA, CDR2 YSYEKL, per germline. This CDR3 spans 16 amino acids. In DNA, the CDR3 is TGCGCCAGCGTCCAAGATCTCTATAGGTCTAATGAAAAACCGTTTTTT. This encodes CASVQDLYRSNEKPFF.

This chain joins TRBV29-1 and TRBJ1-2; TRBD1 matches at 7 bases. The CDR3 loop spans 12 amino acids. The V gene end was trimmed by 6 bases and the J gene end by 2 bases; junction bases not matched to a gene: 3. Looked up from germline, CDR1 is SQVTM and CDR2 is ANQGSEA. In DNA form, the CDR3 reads TGCAGCGTCGGGACAGAGAACTATGGCTACACCTTC. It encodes CSVGTENYGYTF.

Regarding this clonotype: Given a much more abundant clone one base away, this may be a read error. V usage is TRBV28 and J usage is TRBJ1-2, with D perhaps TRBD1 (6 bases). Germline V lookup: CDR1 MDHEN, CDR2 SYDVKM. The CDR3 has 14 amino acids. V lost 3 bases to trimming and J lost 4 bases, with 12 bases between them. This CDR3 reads CASSFGQGSYGYTF. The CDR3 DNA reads TGTGCCAGCAGTTTTGGGCAGGGGTCCTATGGCTACACCTTC.

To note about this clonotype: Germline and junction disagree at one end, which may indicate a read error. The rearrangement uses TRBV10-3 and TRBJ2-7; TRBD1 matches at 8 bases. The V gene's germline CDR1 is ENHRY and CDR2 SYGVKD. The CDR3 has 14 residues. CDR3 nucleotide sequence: TGTGTCATCAGGCCACAACAGGGGGCCTACGAGCAGTACTTC. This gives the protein CVIRPQQGAYEQYF.

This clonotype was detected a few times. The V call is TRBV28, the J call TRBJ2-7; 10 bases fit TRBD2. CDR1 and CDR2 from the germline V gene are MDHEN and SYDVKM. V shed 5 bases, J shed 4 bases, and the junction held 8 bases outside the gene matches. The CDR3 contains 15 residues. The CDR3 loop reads CASSILAGGMYEQYF. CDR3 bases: TGTGCCAGCAGTATCTTAGCGGGAGGAATGTACGAGCAGTACTTC.

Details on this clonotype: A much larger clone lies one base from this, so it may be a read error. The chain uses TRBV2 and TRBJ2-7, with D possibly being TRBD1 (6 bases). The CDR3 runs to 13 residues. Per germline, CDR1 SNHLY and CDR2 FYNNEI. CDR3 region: CASSGTGIYGQYF. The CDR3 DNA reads TGTGCCAGCAGTGGAACAGGGATATACGGGCAGTACTTC.

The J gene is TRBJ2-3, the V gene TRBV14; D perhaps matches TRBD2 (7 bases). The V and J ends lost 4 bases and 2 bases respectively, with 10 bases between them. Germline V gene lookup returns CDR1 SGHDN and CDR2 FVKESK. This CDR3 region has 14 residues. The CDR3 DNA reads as TGTGCCAGCAGCCCACGGGGGGCCACAGATACGCAGTATTTT. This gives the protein CASSPRGATDTQYF.

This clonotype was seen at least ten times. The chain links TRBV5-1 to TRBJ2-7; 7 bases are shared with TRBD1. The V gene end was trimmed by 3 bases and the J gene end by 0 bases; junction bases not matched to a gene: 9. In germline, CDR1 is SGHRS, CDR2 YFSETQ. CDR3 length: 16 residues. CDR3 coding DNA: TGCGCCAGCAGCTCCTCCACCGGGACAGTCTCCTACGAGCAGTACTTC. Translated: CASSSSTGTVSYEQYF. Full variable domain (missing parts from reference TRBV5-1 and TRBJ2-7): KAGVTQTPRYLIKTRGQQVTLSCSPISGHRSVSWYQQTPGQGLQFLFEYFSETQRNKGNFPGRFSGRQFSNSRSEMNVSTLELGDSALYLCASSSSTGTVSYEQYFGPGTRLTVT.